The entry that follows covers one T cell receptor beta chain sequence. Germline-derived CDR1 and CDR2 are SGHDT and YYEEEE. Trimming removed 2 bases from V and 0 bases from J, with 6 bases in between. CDR3 length equals 14 residues. Seattle enrolled patients during active infection and tracked them longitudinally. This sample is part of a study of blood T cell repertoires in COVID-19. Study overall: Whether acute or convalescent, the COVID-19 samples came from the United States, Italy and Spain. T cells, B-cell-depleted T cells, or PBMCs provided the cDNA or gDNA that served as material.

As processed by the authors: Estimation of nucleated cell counts was performed using reference gene primer amplification. Some clones are missing from TCRdb's copy, which holds only in-frame ones; the method was immunoSEQ multiplex PCR. V and J calls and clone size are given by that table; D and trimming were obtained from the DNA. The sample has around 280,000 clones, roughly nine tenths seen once. Sequences were obtained from peripheral blood. The genes are TRBV5-6 and TRBJ1-5; D gene ambiguous. This TCR derives from a woman under 40 with COVID-19, enrolled during active disease. The CDR3 sequence is CASSLGSSNQPQHF. The CDR3 DNA is TGTGCCAGCAGCTTAGGGAGTAGCAATCAGCCCCAGCATTTT.